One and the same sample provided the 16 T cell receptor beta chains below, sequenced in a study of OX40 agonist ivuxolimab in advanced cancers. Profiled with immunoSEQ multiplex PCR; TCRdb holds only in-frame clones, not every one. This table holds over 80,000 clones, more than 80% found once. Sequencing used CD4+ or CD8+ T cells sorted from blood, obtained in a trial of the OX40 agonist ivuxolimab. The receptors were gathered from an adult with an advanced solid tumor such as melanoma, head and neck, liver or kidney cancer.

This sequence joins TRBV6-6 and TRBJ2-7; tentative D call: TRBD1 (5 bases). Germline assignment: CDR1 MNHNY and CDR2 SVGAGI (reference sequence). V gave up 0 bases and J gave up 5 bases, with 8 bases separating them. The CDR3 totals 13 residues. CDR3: CASSYSKGNEQYF. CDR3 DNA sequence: TGTGCCAGCAGTTACTCGAAGGGGAACGAGCAGTACTTC.

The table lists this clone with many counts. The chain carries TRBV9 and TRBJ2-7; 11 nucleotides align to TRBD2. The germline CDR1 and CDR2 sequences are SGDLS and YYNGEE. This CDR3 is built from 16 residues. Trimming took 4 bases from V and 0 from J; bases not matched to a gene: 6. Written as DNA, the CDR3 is TGTGCCAGCAGCCCCCTAGCGGGAGGTGCCTCCTACGAGCAGTACTTC. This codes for CASSPLAGGASYEQYF.

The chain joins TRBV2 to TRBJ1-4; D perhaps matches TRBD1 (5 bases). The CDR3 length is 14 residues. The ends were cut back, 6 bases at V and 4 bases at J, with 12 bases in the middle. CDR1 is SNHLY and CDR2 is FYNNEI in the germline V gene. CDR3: CASRGEQRNEKLFF. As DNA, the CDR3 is TGTGCCAGCAGGGGGGAACAGCGTAATGAAAAACTGTTTTTT. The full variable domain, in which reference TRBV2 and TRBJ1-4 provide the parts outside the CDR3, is EPEVTQTPSHQVTQMGQEVILRCVPISNHLYFYWYRQILGQKVEFLVSFYNNEISEKSEIFDDQFSVERPDGSNFTLKIRSTKLEDSAMYFCASRGEQRNEKLFFGSGTQLSVL.

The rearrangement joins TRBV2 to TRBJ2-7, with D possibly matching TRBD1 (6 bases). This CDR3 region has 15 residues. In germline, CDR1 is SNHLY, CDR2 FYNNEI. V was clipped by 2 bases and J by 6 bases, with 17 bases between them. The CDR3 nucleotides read TGTGCCAGCAGTGAATACGAAACACAGGGATCCGAGCAGTACTTC. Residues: CASSEYETQGSEQYF. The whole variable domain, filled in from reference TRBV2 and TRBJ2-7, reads EPEVTQTPSHQVTQMGQEVILRCVPISNHLYFYWYRQILGQKVEFLVSFYNNEISEKSEIFDDQFSVERPDGSNFTLKIRSTKLEDSAMYFCASSEYETQGSEQYFGPGTRLTVT.

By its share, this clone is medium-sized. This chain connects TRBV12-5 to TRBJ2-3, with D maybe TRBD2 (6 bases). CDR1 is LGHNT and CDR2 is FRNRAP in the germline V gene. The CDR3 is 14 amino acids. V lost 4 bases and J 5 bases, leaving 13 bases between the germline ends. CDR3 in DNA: TGTGCTAGTGGTTCCTCGGTCGGGGGAGATACGCAGTATTTT. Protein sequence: CASGSSVGGDTQYF.

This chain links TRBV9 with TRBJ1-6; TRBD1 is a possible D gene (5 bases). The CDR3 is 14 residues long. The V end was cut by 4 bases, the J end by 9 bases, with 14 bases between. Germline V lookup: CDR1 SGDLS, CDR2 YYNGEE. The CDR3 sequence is CASSPRGVASPLHF. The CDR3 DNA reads TGTGCCAGCAGCCCCCGGGGGGTTGCTTCACCCCTCCACTTT.

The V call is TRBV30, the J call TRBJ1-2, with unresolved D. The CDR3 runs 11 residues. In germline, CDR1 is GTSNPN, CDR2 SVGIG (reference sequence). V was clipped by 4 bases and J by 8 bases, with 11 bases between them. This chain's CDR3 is CAWTGRGGYTF. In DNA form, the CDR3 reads TGTGCCTGGACCGGACGTGGGGGCTACACCTTC.

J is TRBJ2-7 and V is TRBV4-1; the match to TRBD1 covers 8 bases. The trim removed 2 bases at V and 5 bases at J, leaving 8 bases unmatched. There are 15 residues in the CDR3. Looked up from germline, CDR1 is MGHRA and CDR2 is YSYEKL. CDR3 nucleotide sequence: TGCGCCAGCAGCCAAACTCGGACAGGGAACAACGAGCAGTACTTC. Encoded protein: CASSQTRTGNNEQYF.

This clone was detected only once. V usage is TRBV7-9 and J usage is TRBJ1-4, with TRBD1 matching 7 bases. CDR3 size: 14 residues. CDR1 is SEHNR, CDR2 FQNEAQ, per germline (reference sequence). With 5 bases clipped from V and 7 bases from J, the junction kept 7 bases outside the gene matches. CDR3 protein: CASSRTGGGEKLFF. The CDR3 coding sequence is TGTGCCAGCAGCCGGACAGGTGGAGGTGAAAAACTGTTTTTT.

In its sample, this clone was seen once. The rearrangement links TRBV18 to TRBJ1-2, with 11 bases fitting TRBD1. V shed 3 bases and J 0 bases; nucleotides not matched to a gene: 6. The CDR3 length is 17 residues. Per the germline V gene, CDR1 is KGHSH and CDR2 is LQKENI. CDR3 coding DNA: TGTGCCAGCTCACCGAGGACAGGGGGCCAAGCTAACTATGGCTACACCTTC. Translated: CASSPRTGGQANYGYTF.

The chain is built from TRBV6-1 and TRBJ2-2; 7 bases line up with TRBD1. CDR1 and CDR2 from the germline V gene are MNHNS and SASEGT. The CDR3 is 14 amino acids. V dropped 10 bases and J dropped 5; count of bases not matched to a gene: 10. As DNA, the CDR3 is TGTGCCACCCTACCGACAGGGAGAACCGGGGAGCTGTTTTTT. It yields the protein CATLPTGRTGELFF.

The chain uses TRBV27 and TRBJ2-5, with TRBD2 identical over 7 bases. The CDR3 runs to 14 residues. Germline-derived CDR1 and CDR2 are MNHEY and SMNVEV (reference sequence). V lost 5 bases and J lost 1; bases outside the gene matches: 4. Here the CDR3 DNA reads TGTGCCAGCAGTAAGGGCGGGGGCCAAGAGACCCAGTACTTC. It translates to CASSKGGGQETQYF.

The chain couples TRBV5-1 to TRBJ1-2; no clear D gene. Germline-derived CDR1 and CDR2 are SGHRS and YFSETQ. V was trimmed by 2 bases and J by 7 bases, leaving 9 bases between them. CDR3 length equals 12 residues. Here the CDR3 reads CASSFSSRGYTF. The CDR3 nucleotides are TGCGCCAGCAGCTTTTCTTCTCGTGGCTACACCTTC. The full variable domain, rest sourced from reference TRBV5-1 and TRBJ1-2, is KAGVTQTPRYLIKTRGQQVTLSCSPISGHRSVSWYQQTPGQGLQFLFEYFSETQRNKGNFPGRFSGRQFSNSRSEMNVSTLELGDSALYLCASSFSSRGYTFGSGTRLTVV.

The CDR3 nucleotides read TGTGCCAGCACCCTTAGCTTGGGCGGGGAGCTGTTTTTT. This encodes CASTLSLGGELFF. The rearrangement joins TRBV11-3 to TRBJ2-2; D is ambiguous. This CDR3 comprises 13 residues. V lost 7 bases and J 7 bases, leaving 13 bases between the germline ends. Germline CDR1 and CDR2: SGHNT and YENEEA.

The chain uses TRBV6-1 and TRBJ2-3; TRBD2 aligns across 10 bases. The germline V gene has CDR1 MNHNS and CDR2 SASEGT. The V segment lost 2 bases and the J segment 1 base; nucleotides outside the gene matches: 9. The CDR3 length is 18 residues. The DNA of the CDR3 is TGTGCCAGCAGTGAAAGGGGTAGCGGGAGGAGGCGCACAGATACGCAGTATTTT. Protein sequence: CASSERGSGRRRTDTQYF.

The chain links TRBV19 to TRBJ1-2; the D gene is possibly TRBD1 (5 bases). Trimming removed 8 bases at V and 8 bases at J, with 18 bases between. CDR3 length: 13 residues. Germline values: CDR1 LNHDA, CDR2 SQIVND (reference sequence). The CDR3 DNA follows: TGTGCCAGTGGGTCGGGGCTCCCTGAGGGCTACACCTTC. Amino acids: CASGSGLPEGYTF.